These T cell receptor beta chains were read from a single sample in a study of cytomegalovirus exposure and HLA in healthy donors. The assay was immunoSEQ multiplex PCR, and TCRdb's table has in-frame clones only and misses some. The table for this sample gives some 140,000 clones. Sequencing input: PBMCs. The receptors here all came from a woman in her thirties or forties in good health and CMV-seronegative. Both conserved end residues are part of each CDR3. A D gene is named only where the DNA matches it firmly.

d_call j_call v_call cdr3_nt cdr3_aa
NA TRBJ1-6 TRBV15 TGTGCCACCAGCCGAAATGACAGCCCGACCCCCCACTTT CATSRNDSPTPHF
TRBD2 TRBJ2-1 TRBV11-3 TGTGCCAGCAGCTTAGGGCATCTAGCGGGGGGCCCCAATGAGCAGTTCTTC CASSLGHLAGGPNEQFF
NA TRBJ2-1 TRBV4-1 TGCGCCAGCAGCCCATCCGGGAATGAGCAGTTCTTC CASSPSGNEQFF
TRBD1 TRBJ1-4 TRBV15 TGTGCCACCAGCAGAGTGGGGACAGGGAGTGAAAAACTGTTTTTT CATSRVGTGSEKLFF
NA TRBJ2-3 TRBV6-1 TGTGCCAGCATTCCCGGACAGGGAGGGGTGGATACGCAGTATTTT CASIPGQGGVDTQYF
NA TRBJ1-1 TRBV19 TGTGCCAGTAGTATAAGACACCCGAACACTGAAGCTTTCTTT CASSIRHPNTEAFF
NA TRBJ1-1 TRBV6-1 TGTGCCAGCATCCTACAGGGTGACACTGAAGCTTTCTTT CASILQGDTEAFF
TRBD1 TRBJ1-1 TRBV29-1 TGCAGCGTCGGATGGACAGGGACCAACACTGAAGCTTTCTTT CSVGWTGTNTEAFF
NA TRBJ2-3 TRBV15 TGTGCCACCAGCAGAGGCGGGCTAGCGAGGGGCATGGGCACAGATACGCAGTATTTT CATSRGGLARGMGTDTQYF
NA TRBJ1-1 TRBV6-5 TGTGCCAGCACCGCTGGGGGGGTTGAGATCACTGAAGCTTTCTTT CASTAGGVEITEAFF
NA TRBJ1-1 TRBV7-3 TGTGCCAGCAGCTTTGAGGCTGGTGTCGCCTTCTTT CASSFEAGVAFF
NA TRBJ2-3 TRBV5-1 TGCGCCAGCAGCTTGGAGGGGTCGGGAGCCACAGATACGCAGTATTTT CASSLEGSGATDTQYF
TRBD2 TRBJ2-1 TRBV6-1 TGTGCCGGCAGTGGCCTAGCGGGGGCTCTATACAATGAGCAGTTCTTC CAGSGLAGALYNEQFF
NA TRBJ1-2 TRBV5-1 TGCGCCAGCAGCCTGACACAGAACTATGGCTACACCTTC CASSLTQNYGYTF
NA TRBJ1-5 TRBV6-6 TGTGCCAGCAGTCCCGCGGGGGGTAGCAATCAGCCCCAGCATTTT CASSPAGGSNQPQHF
NA TRBJ1-1 TRBV2 TGTGCCAGCAGAGCCTACAGGGATTGGGCTTTCTTT CASRAYRDWAFF
NA TRBJ1-4 TRBV28 TGTGCCAGCAGTTTGTGGCCTGCCACTAATGAAAAACTGTTTTTT CASSLWPATNEKLFF
TRBD2 TRBJ2-7 TRBV7-2 TGTGCCAGCAGCTTGCTAGCGGGGGGGCCCTACGAGCAGTACTTC CASSLLAGGPYEQYF
NA TRBJ1-4 TRBV7-6 TGTGCCAGCAGTACTCAGAGCGGCGGGGAAAAACTGTTTTTT CASSTQSGGEKLFF
NA TRBJ2-4 TRBV18 TGTGCCAGCTCGACTGACCAAAACATTCAGTACTTC CASSTDQNIQYF
NA TRBJ1-6 TRBV7-2 TGTGCCAGCAGCTTAGGTCGGGGAGTGGGTTCACCCCTCCACTTT CASSLGRGVGSPLHF
NA TRBJ1-1 TRBV6-5 TGTGCCATCAGAGCGGGGGGTGGGACTGAAGCTTTCTTT CAIRAGGGTEAFF